Below are 17 T cell receptor beta chains sequenced from a single sample in a study of graft-versus-host responses after intestinal transplantation. Data came from immunoSEQ multiplex PCR; TCRdb stores just in-frame clones and leaves some out. There are 80,000 to 100,000 clones in the sample; 92% occur only once, and more than 0.15% lies in the top ten. Their cognate antigens are unknown. Sequences were derived from unstimulated CD4+ T cells sorted from spleen or lymph node cells, sampled before intestinal transplant. The receptors were sampled from a human donor who received an intestinal transplant.

The chain recombines TRBV4-2 with TRBJ2-3, with D maybe TRBD2 (5 bases). CDR1 and CDR2 (germline): LGHNA, YNFKEQ. The germline V and J ends were trimmed by 1 base and 0 bases, with 8 bases remaining between them. The CDR3 runs 15 residues. The CDR3 sequence: CASSQGGSSTDTQYF. CDR3 DNA sequence: TGTGCCAGCAGCCAAGGCGGGTCGAGCACAGATACGCAGTATTTT.

This chain uses TRBV7-8 with TRBJ1-2; 7 bases match TRBD1. The trim removed 5 bases at V and 8 bases at J, leaving 8 bases unmatched. Germline V gene data show CDR1 as SGHVS and CDR2 as FQNEAQ. The CDR3 loop spans 13 amino acids. The CDR3, as DNA: TGTGCCAGCAGCGACAGGGATCTGTGGGGCTACACCTTC. It yields the protein CASSDRDLWGYTF.

This chain uses TRBV5-6 with TRBJ2-3; TRBD1 might be the D (6 bases). Germline lookup yields CDR1 SGHDT and CDR2 YYEEEE. CDR3 length: 15 amino acids. Trimming removed 1 base at V and 4 bases at J, with 13 bases between. The CDR3 nucleotides are TGTGCCAGCAGCTTGCAGGGGAGCGACGCAGATACGCAGTATTTT. It translates to CASSLQGSDADTQYF.

The J gene is TRBJ2-1, the V gene TRBV19; 10 positions match TRBD2. Germline assignment: CDR1 LNHDA and CDR2 SQIVND (reference sequence). Germline trimming cut 7 bases from V and 0 bases from J; bases unmatched to any gene: 12. This CDR3 contains 18 residues. The CDR3 sequence is CASNPGSGGRHSYNEQFF. CDR3 bases: TGTGCCAGTAACCCGGGTAGCGGGGGGAGACACTCCTACAATGAGCAGTTCTTC.

V is TRBV6-1 and J is TRBJ2-7; perhaps TRBD2 as D (5 bases). CDR3 length equals 15 residues. Trimming shortened V by 1 base and J by 3 bases, and 13 bases separated the two germline ends. Germline V gives CDR1 MNHNS, CDR2 SASEGT. The CDR3 DNA is TGTGCCAGCAGTGAAGGGGTGGCGGGCTACTACGAGCAGTACTTC. Translation gives CASSEGVAGYYEQYF.

This chain joins TRBV5-1 and TRBJ2-3; possibly TRBD2 for D (5 bases). The CDR3 runs 14 residues. V lost 2 bases, J lost 2 bases, and 9 bases lay in between. Germline V gene sequence: CDR1 SGHRS, CDR2 YFSETQ. As DNA, the CDR3 is TGCGCCAGCAGCTTAGAGCGGAACACAGATACGCAGTATTTT. Translating gives CASSLERNTDTQYF. The full variable domain, its missing parts supplied by reference TRBV5-1 and TRBJ2-3, is KAGVTQTPRYLIKTRGQQVTLSCSPISGHRSVSWYQQTPGQGLQFLFEYFSETQRNKGNFPGRFSGRQFSNSRSEMNVSTLELGDSALYLCASSLERNTDTQYFGPGTRLTVL.

The chain combines TRBV6-5 with TRBJ2-7, with TRBD1 matching over 8 bases. V lost 4 bases to trimming and J lost 1 base; unmatched junction nucleotides: 3. The CDR3 covers 14 residues. The germline V gene encodes CDR1 MNHEY and CDR2 SVGAGI. The CDR3 sequence: CASSSDRGSYEQYF. CDR3 sequence (DNA): TGTGCCAGCAGTTCCGACAGGGGATCCTACGAGCAGTACTTC.

The chain carries TRBV19 and TRBJ1-2; 7 positions agree with TRBD1. CDR1 and CDR2 (germline): LNHDA, SQIVND (reference sequence). The J segment lost 8 bases and the V segment lost 3 bases, leaving 9 bases of the junction unmatched. This CDR3 has 14 residues. The DNA of the CDR3 is TGTGCCAGTAGTATCCGGCAGGGGGTTGGAGGCTACACCTTC. Its translation: CASSIRQGVGGYTF.

The chain employs TRBV4-2 and TRBJ2-4; 12 bases are shared with TRBD2. The junction had 14 bases not matched to a gene; V was cut back by 0 bases and J by 2 bases. The germline gives CDR1 LGHNA, CDR2 YNFKEQ. The length of the CDR3 is 21 residues. CDR3 in DNA: TGTGCCAGCAGCCAAGATAATCAAGCTAGCGGGAGGGCCGCAACCAAAAACATTCAGTACTTC. Translation gives CASSQDNQASGRAATKNIQYF.

In this sample, this clone turned up once. V gene TRBV4-3 combines with J gene TRBJ1-6; no definite D call. The CDR3 covers 17 residues. V dropped 0 bases and J dropped 0 bases, with 9 bases sitting between them. CDR1 LGHNA and CDR2 YSLEER come from the germline V gene. The CDR3 here is CASSQDHRSSYNSPLHF. CDR3 DNA: TGCGCCAGCAGCCAAGACCATCGCAGCTCCTATAATTCACCCCTCCACTTT.

J is TRBJ2-3 and V is TRBV6-6, with 7 bases fitting TRBD2. Germline V gene lookup returns CDR1 MNHNY and CDR2 SVGAGI (reference sequence). Trimming took 6 bases from V and 0 from J; bases not matched to a gene: 6. The CDR3 spans 15 residues. CDR3 loop: CASRTGGTSTDTQYF. The CDR3 DNA reads TGTGCCAGCAGGACGGGGGGTACTAGCACAGATACGCAGTATTTT.

The V call is TRBV5-1, the J call TRBJ2-5; D is unclear. The CDR3 length is 12 residues. Germline-derived CDR1 and CDR2 are SGHRS and YFSETQ. The V end was cut by 1 base, the J end by 3 bases, with 4 bases between. The CDR3 is CASSLPEETQYF. CDR3 nucleotide sequence: TGCGCCAGCAGCTTGCCCGAAGAGACCCAGTACTTC.

This chain joins TRBV28 and TRBJ2-1; 7 bases align to TRBD2. The V and J ends lost 2 bases and 9 bases, in that order; junction bases with no gene match: 4. Germline CDR1 and CDR2: MDHEN and SYDVKM. This CDR3 region has 13 residues. This CDR3 reads CASSLTSVGEQFF. The CDR3 DNA reads as TGTGCCAGCAGTTTAACTAGCGTTGGTGAGCAGTTCTTC.

The rearrangement joins TRBV6-1 to TRBJ2-5, with D uncertain. Germline V CDR1 and CDR2: MNHNS, SASEGT. The CDR3 consists of 14 residues. Trimming removed 1 base from V and 5 bases from J, with 11 bases in between. CDR3 sequence: CASSEDYVRETQYF. The DNA for the CDR3 is TGTGCCAGCAGTGAAGACTATGTGAGGGAGACCCAGTACTTC.

This clone was observed a single time. J is TRBJ1-4 and V is TRBV28; a possible D gene is TRBD1 (5 bases). The CDR3 is made up of 14 amino acids. Deletions cut 3 bases from V and 10 bases from J, with 15 bases between. Germline loops: CDR1 MDHEN, CDR2 SYDVKM. CDR3 protein: CASSFPGSGVKLFF. The CDR3 DNA reads TGTGCCAGCAGTTTTCCAGGGTCCGGAGTAAAACTGTTTTTT.

The V call is TRBV19, the J call TRBJ2-4; D is undetermined. Deletions cut 1 base from V and 4 bases from J, with 8 bases between. CDR3 length: 14 amino acids. Germline V CDR1 and CDR2: LNHDA, SQIVND (reference sequence). This chain's CDR3 is CASSIGLLKNIQYF. Written as DNA, the CDR3 is TGTGCCAGTAGTATAGGGCTGCTTAAAAACATTCAGTACTTC. Looking up the rest from reference TRBV19 and TRBJ2-4 gives the full variable domain: DGGITQSPKYLFRKEGQNVTLSCEQNLNHDAMYWYRQDPGQGLRLIYYSQIVNDFQKGDIAEGYSVSREKKESFPLTVTSAQKNPTAFYLCASSIGLLKNIQYFGAGTRLSVL.

This chain uses TRBV7-9 with TRBJ1-2; TRBD1 is a possible D gene (6 bases). The length of the CDR3 is 15 residues. V gave up 0 bases and J gave up 8 bases, with 16 bases separating them. CDR1 is SEHNR and CDR2 is FQNEAQ in the germline V gene (reference sequence). The CDR3 here is CASSLARAGEPGYTF. The CDR3 nucleotides read TGTGCCAGCAGCTTAGCCAGGGCAGGGGAGCCGGGCTACACCTTC.